This TCR beta chain was found in a study of cytomegalovirus exposure and HLA in healthy donors. The study, taken as a whole, reports: Later on, an analysis tied approximately 17,000 TCR beta sequences to HLA alleles at 0.05 false discovery rate.

Note on this clone: Its antigen is currently unknown.

Trimming removed 3 bases from V and 2 bases from J, with 17 bases in between. Looked up from germline, CDR1 is SGHTA and CDR2 is FQGTGA. CDR3 length: 17 amino acids. 60 Vbeta and 13 Jbeta primers were used in PCR. Profiled with immunoSEQ multiplex PCR; TCRdb holds only in-frame clones, not every one. The sample contains 130,000 to 150,000 clones, around 76% of which appear only once. The sample was PBMCs. V gene TRBV7-3 combines with J gene TRBJ2-1, with D tentatively TRBD1 (5 bases). The receptor was derived from a man younger than 30 in good health and CMV-seronegative. The CDR3 region is CASSLDAGRLAYNEQFF. Written as DNA, the CDR3 is TGTGCCAGCAGCTTGGATGCAGGGCGCTTGGCCTACAATGAGCAGTTCTTC. The whole variable domain, filled in from reference TRBV7-3 and TRBJ2-1, reads GAGVSQTPSNKVTEKGKYVELRCDPISGHTALYWYRQSLGQGPEFLIYFQGTGAADDSGLPNDRFFAVRPEGSVSTLKIQRTERGDSAVYLCASSLDAGRLAYNEQFFGPGTRLTVL.